One and the same sample provided the 8 T cell receptor beta chains below, sequenced in a study of PD-1 blockade in mismatch repair-deficient tumors. TCRdb's table, derived via immunoSEQ multiplex PCR, lists solely in-frame clones and lacks some. Among tens of thousands of clones, 84% were seen once, and the ten largest hold approximately 17%. The starting material was peripheral blood, obtained 2 weeks after starting pembrolizumab. These receptors all come from an adult with mismatch repair-deficient cancer.

The chain joins TRBV14 to TRBJ2-5; 10 nucleotides agree with TRBD2. The V gene end was trimmed by 7 bases and the J gene end by 5 bases; junction bases not matched to a gene: 10. In germline, CDR1 is SGHDN, CDR2 FVKESK. CDR3 length: 15 residues. The CDR3 reads CASNQAGGPGETQYF. The CDR3 DNA reads TGTGCCAGCAATCAAGCGGGAGGGCCAGGGGAGACCCAGTACTTC.

This chain joins TRBV19 and TRBJ2-1, with D tentatively TRBD1 (6 bases). Germline loops: CDR1 LNHDA, CDR2 SQIVND (reference sequence). Trimming shortened V by 5 bases and J by 6 bases, and 17 bases separated the two germline ends. The CDR3 runs to 15 residues. This CDR3 reads CASSARGARGNEQFF. The CDR3 region has the DNA TGTGCCAGTAGTGCCAGGGGAGCGAGGGGCAATGAGCAGTTCTTC.

J is TRBJ2-1 and V is TRBV14, with 8 bases lining up with TRBD2. CDR1 and CDR2 (germline): SGHDN, FVKESK. Trimming took 0 bases from V and 7 from J; bases not matched to a gene: 11. The CDR3 totals 17 residues. The CDR3: CASSQDLGGLVPNEQFF. CDR3 coding DNA: TGTGCCAGCAGCCAAGATTTAGGGGGACTAGTTCCAAATGAGCAGTTCTTC.

This clone came up a few times. The chain combines TRBV7-9 with TRBJ2-7; the D gene is possibly TRBD2 (6 bases). Trimming stripped 5 bases from V and 3 bases from J, with 14 bases between. This CDR3 comprises 14 residues. Germline V gene sequence: CDR1 SEHNR, CDR2 FQNEAQ (reference sequence). This chain's CDR3 is CASSPGTPYYEQYF. In nucleotides, the CDR3 is TGTGCCAGCAGCCCAGGGACTCCTTACTACGAGCAGTACTTC.

The rearrangement joins TRBV11-2 to TRBJ2-2; D may correspond to TRBD1 or TRBD2 (5 bases each). V was pared by 6 bases and J by 6 bases, with 14 bases between. The CDR3 length is 14 residues. Per the germline V gene, CDR1 is SGHAT and CDR2 is FQNNGV. CDR3 amino acids: CASSRDPTAGELFF. For the CDR3, the DNA is TGTGCCAGCAGTCGGGACCCCACGGCCGGGGAGCTGTTTTTT.

The chain has TRBV5-1 and TRBJ2-7, with D tentatively TRBD1 or TRBD2 (5 bases each). V was shortened by 4 bases and J by 6 bases, with 14 bases between the two germline ends. This CDR3 contains 13 residues. Germline V gene lookup returns CDR1 SGHRS and CDR2 YFSETQ. This CDR3 is CASSPLGVGEQYF. In DNA, the CDR3 is TGCGCCAGCAGCCCACTGGGGGTGGGCGAGCAGTACTTC.

J is TRBJ1-5 and V is TRBV28; the D gene is possibly TRBD1 (6 bases). The germline gives CDR1 MDHEN, CDR2 SYDVKM. The CDR3 length is 15 residues. Trimming took 4 bases from V and 3 from J, leaving 13 bases between them. For the CDR3, the DNA is TGTGCCAGCAGTTATCCACAGGGATACAATCAGCCCCAGCATTTT. It is translated as CASSYPQGYNQPQHF.

V gene TRBV11-2 combines with J gene TRBJ2-7, with TRBD1 matching 7 bases. Trimming took 1 base from V and 10 from J; bases not matched to a gene: 1. Germline CDR1 SGHAT, CDR2 FQNNGV. This CDR3 region has 11 residues. CDR3 region: CASSLGDSQYF. The CDR3 DNA sequence: TGTGCCAGCAGCTTAGGGGACAGTCAGTACTTC.